The 29 T cell receptor beta chains below were found in one sample sequenced in a study of metastatic and nonmetastatic thyroid tumors. Each patient went into thyroid surgery without having received any treatment. With MiXCR, TCRdb called clones anew from the PCR reads. The repertoire includes roughly 5,900 clones, about 25% of them detected once, and over 8.5% sits in the top ten. The sample comprised adjacent normal tissue. The receptor source for this set is a male donor with papillary thyroid cancer or a benign thyroid nodule (not recorded which). Some clones in this sample may be carry-over from other donors' samples.

This clone occurred a few times. A much larger clonotype is one base distant, so this may be a read error. The genes are TRBV6-1 and TRBJ2-7; D is possibly TRBD2 (6 bases). The CDR3 is 14 residues long. The germline V and J ends were trimmed by 7 bases and 5 bases, with 18 bases remaining between them. Per the germline V gene, CDR1 is MNHNS and CDR2 is SASEGT. The CDR3 region has the DNA TGTGCCAGCATTGCGGGGCAGGGTGGCGACGAGCAGTACTTC. Protein: CASIAGQGGDEQYF.

The chain employs TRBV6-2 or TRBV6-3 and TRBJ2-3; maybe TRBD1 (6 bases). CDR3 length: 19 residues. Germline loops: CDR1 MNHEY, CDR2 SVGEGT. Trimming took 6 bases from V and 1 from J, leaving 26 bases between them. DNA of the CDR3: TGTGCCAGCAGATCCCCGGGACACACGCGGCTAAGCGGCACAGATACGCAGTATTTT. Translating it yields CASRSPGHTRLSGTDTQYF.

This clone was counted between two and nine times. This sequence joins TRBV7-7 and TRBJ2-2; 8 bases fit TRBD1. This CDR3 comprises 13 residues. The V gene's germline CDR1 is SSHAT and CDR2 FNYEAQ (reference sequence). CDR3 sequence reads: CASGQGRAGELFF. CDR3 nucleotides: TGTGCTAGCGGACAGGGAAGGGCCGGGGAGCTGTTTTTT.

Within the sample, this clone is large. The gene calls are TRBV20-1 and TRBJ1-2; the D gene is possibly TRBD1 (6 bases). V lost 6 bases, J lost 4 bases, and 21 bases lay in between. CDR1 is DFQATT, CDR2 SNEGSKA, per germline (reference sequence). The CDR3 has 15 amino acids. The CDR3 is CSAPSGAGEGYGYTF. The CDR3 DNA sequence: TGCAGTGCCCCTTCTGGGGCAGGGGAAGGCTATGGCTACACCTTC.

The V gene is TRBV20-1, the J gene TRBJ2-7; D is unclear. Germline V gene lookup returns CDR1 DFQATT and CDR2 SNEGSKA (reference sequence). V was cut by 3 bases and J by 0 bases, with 15 bases left in between. This CDR3 is built from 15 residues. The CDR3 DNA reads TGCAGTGCTAGGTTGGGCGGCCGTTCCTCCTACGAGCAGTACTTC. Protein sequence: CSARLGGRSSYEQYF.

V and J are TRBV6-4 and TRBJ1-1; 7 nucleotides agree with TRBD1. Germline V gene lookup returns CDR1 MRHNA and CDR2 SNTAGT. With 4 bases clipped from V and 1 base from J, the junction kept 6 bases outside the gene matches. This CDR3 region has 15 residues. For the CDR3, the DNA is TGTGCCAGCAGTGTATACAGACAGGGGAACACTGAAGCTTTCTTT. Protein product: CASSVYRQGNTEAFF.

In the case of this clone: Other DNA sequences in this sample translate to the same CDR3. The chain carries TRBV28 and TRBJ1-1; D gene unclear. V lost 2 bases, J lost 0 bases, and 7 bases lay in between. The CDR3 contains 14 residues. CDR1 is MDHEN, CDR2 SYDVKM, per germline. Here the CDR3 reads CASSLRPLNTEAFF. The CDR3 DNA follows: TGTGCCAGCAGTTTAAGGCCTCTGAACACTGAAGCTTTCTTT. Together with reference TRBV28 and TRBJ1-1, the CDR3 gives the full variable domain: DVKVTQSSRYLVKRTGEKVFLECVQDMDHENMFWYRQDPGLGLRLIYFSYDVKMKEKGDIPEGYSVSREKKERFSLILESASTNQTSMYLCASSLRPLNTEAFFGQGTRLTVV.

This clone has ten or more counts. The CDR3 sequence: CASSAGYEQYF. DNA of the CDR3: TGTGCCAGCAGCGCAGGCTACGAGCAGTACTTC. The gene calls are TRBV9 and TRBJ2-7, with unresolved D. The CDR3 runs to 11 residues. V lost 3 bases and J 3 bases, leaving 4 bases between the germline ends. Per the germline V gene, CDR1 is SGDLS and CDR2 is YYNGEE.

The rearrangement uses TRBV6-2 or TRBV6-3 and TRBJ1-1, with D possibly being TRBD1 (5 bases). There are 19 residues in the CDR3. V was trimmed by 0 bases and J by 0 bases, leaving 20 bases between them. Germline V gene lookup returns CDR1 MNHEY and CDR2 SVGEGT. The CDR3 is CASSYSKVLRGKLNTEAFF. CDR3 bases: TGTGCCAGCAGTTACTCGAAAGTCCTCCGGGGGAAACTGAACACTGAAGCTTTCTTT.

The chain links TRBV11-2 to TRBJ2-3; D ambiguous. V was cut by 0 bases and J by 10 bases, with 2 bases left in between. The CDR3 length is 10 residues. Germline lookup yields CDR1 SGHAT and CDR2 FQNNGV. DNA for the CDR3: TGTGCCAGCAGCTTAGACGCGCAGTATTTT. Translating gives CASSLDAQYF.

The chain links TRBV10-3 to TRBJ2-1, with TRBD1 matching 9 bases. The CDR3 length is 15 residues. Trimming at V came to 6 bases and at J to 1 base, leaving 4 bases not matched to a gene. The germline V gene has CDR1 ENHRY and CDR2 SYGVKD. In DNA, the CDR3 is TGTGCCATCAGAGCCGGGACAGGGTCCTACAATGAGCAGTTCTTC. Residues: CAIRAGTGSYNEQFF.

This clone is medium-sized (0.01 to 0.1%). DNA for the CDR3: TGCGCCAGCAGCTTCGACAGGGGGGATGGCTACACCTTC. It specifies CASSFDRGDGYTF. The V and J genes are TRBV5-1 and TRBJ1-2, with TRBD1 matching over 9 bases. The CDR3 runs to 13 residues. Germline-derived CDR1 and CDR2 are SGHRS and YFSETQ. Losses at the gene ends were 2 bases for V and 6 bases for J; bases not matched to a gene: 2.

The V gene is TRBV9, the J gene TRBJ2-1; TRBD2 matches 7 bases. This CDR3 is 16 amino acids long. The V gene's germline CDR1 is SGDLS and CDR2 YYNGEE. The J segment lost 8 bases and the V segment lost 4 bases, leaving 15 bases of the junction unmatched. The CDR3: CASSPSGGGLMDEQFF. The CDR3 nucleotides are TGTGCCAGCAGCCCCAGTGGGGGGGGACTCATGGATGAGCAGTTCTTC. Full variable domain (rest looked up from reference TRBV9 and TRBJ2-1): DSGVTQTPKHLITATGQRVTLRCSPRSGDLSVYWYQQSLDQGLQFLIQYYNGEERAKGNILERFSAQQFPDLHSELNLSSLELGDSALYFCASSPSGGGLMDEQFFGPGTRLTVL.

This clone was recorded once. The chain recombines TRBV11-3 with TRBJ1-6, with 12 bases identical to TRBD1. Looked up from germline, CDR1 is SGHNT and CDR2 is YENEEA. The CDR3 extends over 14 amino acids. The V gene end was trimmed by 5 bases and the J gene end by 7 bases; junction bases not matched to a gene: 0. The CDR3 sequence: CASSGTGGNSPLHF. Here the CDR3 DNA reads TGTGCCAGCAGCGGGACAGGGGGCAATTCACCCCTCCACTTT.

By sample share, this clone is medium-sized (0.01 to 0.1%). The J gene is TRBJ2-2, the V gene TRBV7-8; D remains ambiguous. The CDR3 runs 15 residues. CDR1 and CDR2 (germline): SGHVS, FQNEAQ. V dropped 1 base and J dropped 1 base, with 7 bases sitting between them. CDR3 DNA sequence: TGTGCCAGCAGCTTAGGAGAAGGGAACACCGGGGAGCTGTTTTTT. Amino acids: CASSLGEGNTGELFF.

The J gene is TRBJ2-6, the V gene TRBV5-1; D gene unclear. The ends were cut back, 2 bases at V and 4 bases at J, with 7 bases in the middle. This CDR3 comprises 14 residues. Germline V lookup: CDR1 SGHRS, CDR2 YFSETQ. CDR3 in DNA: TGCGCCAGCAGCTTCCGTACCGGGGCCAACGTCCTGACTTTC. The encoded protein is CASSFRTGANVLTF.

The gene calls are TRBV7-2 and TRBJ2-3; 7 bases map to TRBD2. There are 16 residues in the CDR3. The germline gives CDR1 SGHTA, CDR2 FQGNSA. The V gene end was trimmed by 0 bases and the J gene end by 0 bases; junction bases not matched to a gene: 3. CDR3 DNA sequence: TGTGCCAGCAGCTTAGCGGGAGGGCGGAGCACAGATACGCAGTATTTT. This codes for CASSLAGGRSTDTQYF.

This clone ranks as medium-sized. The CDR3 is CASSRDKHTGNTIYF. As DNA, the CDR3 is TGTGCCAGCAGTCGGGACAAACATACTGGAAACACCATATATTTT. The V and J genes are TRBV28 and TRBJ1-3; maybe TRBD1 (6 bases). CDR3 length: 15 amino acids. The V and J ends lost 5 bases and 2 bases respectively, with 13 bases between them. The germline CDR1 and CDR2 sequences are MDHEN and SYDVKM.

This clone was detected only a few times. The chain joins TRBV20-1 to TRBJ2-5; either TRBD1 or TRBD2 may fit D (6 bases each). Germline CDR1 is DFQATT and CDR2 is SNEGSKA (reference sequence). The CDR3 consists of 13 residues. With 3 bases removed from V and 0 bases from J, the gap between germline ends came to 8 bases. The CDR3 reads CSASRGHQETQYF. The CDR3, as DNA: TGCAGTGCTAGTCGGGGGCACCAAGAGACCCAGTACTTC.

This clone came up a few times. The V call is TRBV6-6, the J call TRBJ2-7; TRBD2 might be the D (6 bases). CDR1 is MNHNY, CDR2 SVGAGI, per germline (reference sequence). The V gene lost 0 bases and the J gene lost 7 bases, with 13 bases spanning the gap. The CDR3 sequence is 14 residues long. The chain's CDR3 is CASSYSVPRGEQYF. For the CDR3, the DNA is TGTGCCAGCAGTTACTCGGTCCCTCGGGGGGAGCAGTACTTC.

This clone turned up a few times. The chain links TRBV3-1 to TRBJ2-2; a possible D gene is TRBD2 (5 bases). This CDR3 is 14 amino acids long. CDR1 LGHDT and CDR2 YNNKEL come from the germline V gene (reference sequence). The V gene lost 3 bases and the J gene lost 6 bases, with 11 bases spanning the gap. As DNA, the CDR3 is TGTGCCAGCAGCCAGTGGACTGGGTCCGGGGAGCTGTTTTTT. This codes for CASSQWTGSGELFF.

This clone was seen a handful of times. The CDR3 sequence is CASSVAGGDYNEQFF. DNA for the CDR3: TGCGCCAGCAGCGTAGCAGGGGGCGACTACAATGAGCAGTTCTTC. V gene TRBV5-1 combines with J gene TRBJ2-1; 8 bases align to TRBD1. This CDR3 is built from 15 residues. The ends lost 4 bases at V and 3 bases at J; junction bases unmatched: 6. CDR1 SGHRS and CDR2 YFSETQ come from the germline V gene.

By sample fraction, this clone is medium-sized. The gene calls are TRBV7-8 and TRBJ1-4; D might be TRBD1 (5 bases). The ends were cut back, 3 bases at V and 4 bases at J, with 6 bases in the middle. The CDR3 totals 13 residues. Germline V CDR1 and CDR2: SGHVS, FQNEAQ. Here the CDR3 reads CASSLDNNEKLFF. The CDR3 bases are TGTGCCAGCAGCTTGGACAATAATGAAAAACTGTTTTTT.

The chain employs TRBV3-1 and TRBJ1-2; D call uncertain. Germline V gene lookup returns CDR1 LGHDT and CDR2 YNNKEL (reference sequence). The V and J ends lost 2 bases and 8 bases respectively, with 9 bases between them. The CDR3 covers 12 residues. CDR3 region: CASSQLNSGYTF. CDR3 nucleotide sequence: TGTGCCAGCAGCCAATTAAACTCGGGCTACACCTTC.

This clone came up many times. This chain links TRBV24-1 with TRBJ2-2, with D perhaps matching TRBD2 (6 bases). Trimming shortened V by 7 bases and J by 7 bases, and 12 bases separated the two germline ends. Per germline, CDR1 KGHDR and CDR2 SFDVKD. The CDR3 extends over 13 amino acids. The DNA of the CDR3 is TGTGCCACCAGCCCGGGAGAGTTCGGGGAGCTGTTTTTT. Translating it yields CATSPGEFGELFF.

The rearrangement uses TRBV30 and TRBJ1-5; possible D gene TRBD1, 5 bases. From germline, CDR1 is GTSNPN and CDR2 SVGIG (reference sequence). The CDR3 extends over 15 amino acids. Trimming pared 0 bases from V and 0 bases from J, leaving 9 bases between. CDR3 in DNA: TGTGCCTGGAGTGTAAATGGGGCTAGCAATCAGCCCCAGCATTTT. Encoded protein: CAWSVNGASNQPQHF.

This clone showed up many times. The same CDR3 is also encoded by other DNA sequences in this sample. V and J are TRBV28 and TRBJ2-5; 7 bases agree with TRBD1. CDR3 length: 14 residues. With V trimmed by 6 bases and J by 2 bases, 6 bases remained unmatched. In germline, CDR1 is MDHEN, CDR2 SYDVKM. The DNA of the CDR3 is TGTGCCAGCAGCTCACCGGGACAGCAAGAGACCCAGTACTTC. Protein: CASSSPGQQETQYF. The variable domain in full, with the rest retrieved from reference TRBV28 and TRBJ2-5, is DVKVTQSSRYLVKRTGEKVFLECVQDMDHENMFWYRQDPGLGLRLIYFSYDVKMKEKGDIPEGYSVSREKKERFSLILESASTNQTSMYLCASSSPGQQETQYFGPGTRLLVL.

This clone was counted between two and nine times. The chain has TRBV9 and TRBJ2-7, with D tentatively TRBD1 (6 bases). CDR1 and CDR2 (germline): SGDLS, YYNGEE. The length of the CDR3 is 14 residues. The germline V and J ends were trimmed by 4 bases and 1 base, with 12 bases remaining between them. In DNA, the CDR3 is TGTGCCAGCAGCATAGGGACATCGTCCTACGAGCAGTACTTC. Translating it yields CASSIGTSSYEQYF.

In its sample, this clone is medium-sized. The chain carries TRBV6-1 and TRBJ2-3, with D uncertain. The V gene's germline CDR1 is MNHNS and CDR2 SASEGT. The CDR3 contains 15 residues. V lost 7 bases to trimming and J lost 0 bases, with 14 bases between them. DNA of the CDR3: TGTGCCAGCACCTTTCGCGGAACTAGCACAGATACGCAGTATTTT. Its translation: CASTFRGTSTDTQYF.